Below are 9 T cell receptor beta chains sequenced from a single sample in a study of CD8 T cells in Susac syndrome. RNA totalling roughly 0.45 to 1 ug underwent reverse transcription with random hexamers. MiXCR, run by TCRdb on the immunoSEQ multiplex PCR reads, gives a single entry per CDR3 protein. This table holds 400,000 to 550,000 distinct CDR3 sequences, around 85% found once. Sequenced input: CD8+ T cells from PBMCs. The source of these receptors is a human donor with multiple sclerosis.

This chain connects TRBV27 to TRBJ1-2, with 9 bases that match TRBD1. J gave up 4 bases and V 2 bases, and 8 bases lay outside the gene matches. This CDR3 comprises 16 residues. In germline, CDR1 is MNHEY, CDR2 SMNVEV (reference sequence). CDR3 sequence reads: CASSLDRTGGFYGYTF. The CDR3 DNA sequence: TGTGCCAGCAGTTTAGATAGAACAGGGGGCTTCTATGGCTACACCTTC.

Here the CDR3 reads CASSFGAGSTDTQYF. The DNA of the CDR3 is TGTGCCAGCAGTTTCGGGGCAGGGAGCACAGATACGCAGTATTTT. This chain joins TRBV28 and TRBJ2-3, with D tentatively TRBD1 or TRBD2 (5 bases each). The CDR3 contains 15 residues. Germline values: CDR1 MDHEN, CDR2 SYDVKM. V lost 3 bases, J lost 0 bases, and 10 bases lay in between.

This clonotype was seen ten or more times. The chain links TRBV19 to TRBJ2-7, with a weak D call TRBD2 (6 bases). The CDR3 length is 13 residues. V lost 9 bases, J lost 0 bases, and 12 bases lay in between. Germline V gene sequence: CDR1 LNHDA, CDR2 SQIVND (reference sequence). Here the CDR3 DNA reads TGTGCCAGCTCGGCGGGATCCTCCTACGAGCAGTACTTC. Its translation is CASSAGSSYEQYF.

The chain uses TRBV5-1 and TRBJ1-1; D is unclear. The length of the CDR3 is 14 residues. Trimming left V 1 base short and J 7 bases short, with 14 bases between. Germline CDR1 and CDR2: SGHRS and YFSETQ. The CDR3 here is CASSLLEQSLEAFF. CDR3 DNA sequence: TGCGCCAGCAGCTTGTTGGAGCAGAGTCTTGAAGCTTTCTTT.

V usage is TRBV7-9 and J usage is TRBJ2-1; D may be TRBD2 (8 bases). This CDR3 comprises 17 residues. Germline CDR1 SEHNR, CDR2 FQNEAQ (reference sequence). V was shortened by 5 bases and J by 4 bases, with 21 bases between the two germline ends. DNA for the CDR3: TGTGCCAGCAGCCCTGTTACTAGCGGACAGGTGTACAATGAGCAGTTCTTC. Residues: CASSPVTSGQVYNEQFF.

CDR3: CASSHMPTGQETQYF. DNA for the CDR3: TGTGCCAGCAGCCACATGCCGACAGGACAAGAGACCCAGTACTTC. The chain links TRBV5-6 to TRBJ2-5, with D perhaps matching TRBD1 (6 bases). From germline, CDR1 is SGHDT and CDR2 YYEEEE. This CDR3 is built from 15 residues. Trimming stripped 4 bases from V and 2 bases from J, with 15 bases between.

This clonotype came up once. The chain carries TRBV14 and TRBJ1-5; D unclear. The CDR3 contains 13 residues. V was cut by 0 bases and J by 6 bases, with 6 bases left in between. Germline V gene sequence: CDR1 SGHDN, CDR2 FVKESK. The CDR3 reads CASSQDYSQPQHF. CDR3 DNA sequence: TGTGCCAGCAGCCAAGATTACAGTCAGCCCCAGCATTTT.

This clonotype was seen more than once but under ten times. This sequence joins TRBV5-1 and TRBJ2-7; 7 nucleotides line up with TRBD2. V was pared by 8 bases and J by 3 bases, with 5 bases of the junction left unmatched. The CDR3 runs 12 residues. Germline CDR1 reads SGHRS; CDR2 reads YFSETQ. The CDR3 bases are TGCGCCAGTACCCCGGGGGGCTACGAGCAGTACTTC. This codes for CASTPGGYEQYF.

The chain combines TRBV7-9 with TRBJ2-2, with D possibly being TRBD1 (7 bases). CDR3 length: 17 residues. V was trimmed by 5 bases and J by 3 bases, leaving 19 bases between them. The germline V gene encodes CDR1 SEHNR and CDR2 FQNEAQ (reference sequence). The CDR3 bases are TGTGCCAGCAGCCCTTCTTTCCAGGGGGAGGACACCGGGGAGCTGTTTTTT. It translates to CASSPSFQGEDTGELFF.